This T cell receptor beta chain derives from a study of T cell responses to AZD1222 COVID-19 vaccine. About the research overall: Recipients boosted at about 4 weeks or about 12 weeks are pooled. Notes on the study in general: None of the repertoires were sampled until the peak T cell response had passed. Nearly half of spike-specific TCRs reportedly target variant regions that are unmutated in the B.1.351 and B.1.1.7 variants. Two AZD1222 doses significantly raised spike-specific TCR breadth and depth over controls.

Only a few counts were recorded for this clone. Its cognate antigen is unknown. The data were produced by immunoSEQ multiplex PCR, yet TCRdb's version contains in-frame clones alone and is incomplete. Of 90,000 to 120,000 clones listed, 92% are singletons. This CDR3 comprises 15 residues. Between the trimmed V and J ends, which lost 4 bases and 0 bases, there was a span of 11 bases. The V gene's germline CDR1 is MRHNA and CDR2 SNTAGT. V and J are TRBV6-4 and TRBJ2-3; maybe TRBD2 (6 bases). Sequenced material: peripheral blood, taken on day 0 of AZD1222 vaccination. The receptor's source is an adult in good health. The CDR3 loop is CASSVGDSSTDTQYF. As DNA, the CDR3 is TGTGCCAGCAGTGTGGGGGACTCAAGCACAGATACGCAGTATTTT.